This T cell receptor beta chain was identified in a study of response to subunit inactivated influenza vaccine. Study-level points and caveats: That few new T cells are recruited by each seasonal influenza vaccination was the authors' suggestion.

Via MiXCR, TCRdb re-called the RT-PCR reads, giving one row per CDR3 protein. The sample lists hundreds of thousands of distinct CDR3 sequences; 25% were seen once. The germline V gene has CDR1 SEHNR and CDR2 FQNEAQ (reference sequence). V gave up 6 bases and J gave up 5 bases, with 14 bases separating them. The CDR3 is made up of 15 amino acids. This clonotype occurred a few times. Its antigen is unknown. This chain links TRBV7-9 with TRBJ1-6; no clear D. The sample here was CD4+ T cells sorted from PBMCs, taken roughly 5 days after vaccination. The origin of this receptor is a man aged 45-65 years who received an inactivated influenza vaccine. CDR3 region: CASSPRNGNNSPLHF. The CDR3 DNA follows: TGTGCCAGCAGTCCTAGAAATGGCAATAATTCACCCCTCCACTTT.